These T cell receptor beta chains were read from a single sample in a study of shared clonotypes between healthy human individuals. Sequencing was performed with immunoSEQ multiplex PCR; in TCRdb, only in-frame clones are kept and a portion is missing. The data contain some 2,000,000 clones, about 95% of them singletons. Material: naive CD4+ T cells sorted from blood. Every receptor here comes from a man younger than 35 in good health. CDR3s include the opening cysteine and the closing phenylalanine or tryptophan. Fields, in order: clone size, D gene, J gene, V gene, CDR3 protein, CDR3 DNA. The D gene is left open where the match is weak. The size entry is marked missing in some rows and otherwise reads once, few, many or a size class.

>-|-|TRBJ2-1|TRBV10-3
CAISESLGNDEQFF
TGTGCCATCAGTGAGTCTCTGGGGAACGATGAGCAGTTCTTC
>-|-|TRBJ2-3|TRBV5-1
CASSLVPVLADTQYF
TGCGCCAGCAGCTTGGTACCAGTGCTCGCAGATACGCAGTATTTT
>-|-|TRBJ1-1|TRBV7-2
CASSLNSVSIEAFF
TGTGCCAGCAGCTTAAACTCGGTTAGTATCGAAGCTTTCTTT
>-|-|TRBJ1-5|TRBV2
CASSVLGENQPQHF
TGTGCCAGCAGTGTTTTGGGGGAAAATCAGCCCCAGCATTTT
>-|TRBD2|TRBJ2-1|TRBV13
CASSYSGTRNNEQFF
TGTGCCAGCAGCTACTCCGGGACTAGGAACAATGAGCAGTTCTTC
>-|-|TRBJ1-2|TRBV6-5
CASSYEASNYGYTF
TGTGCCAGCAGTTACGAGGCAAGTAACTATGGCTACACCTTC
>-|-|TRBJ2-1|TRBV5-1
CASSLESLGVNEQFF
TGCGCCAGCAGCTTGGAATCACTAGGGGTGAATGAGCAGTTCTTC
>-|-|TRBJ1-3|TRBV25-1
CASSPPDTKGNTIYF
TGTGCCAGCTCCCCTCCGGACACAAAGGGAAACACCATATATTTT
>-|-|TRBJ2-3|TRBV10-3
CAIRDAGGPDTQYF
TGTGCCATCAGGGACGCTGGGGGGCCAGATACGCAGTATTTT
>-|TRBD1|TRBJ1-4|TRBV5-1
CASSQRQGVDEKLFF
TGCGCCAGCAGCCAGCGACAGGGGGTGGACGAAAAACTGTTTTTT
>-|TRBD1|TRBJ1-2|TRBV7-2
CASSPQTGMYGYTF
TGTGCCAGCAGCCCCCAGACAGGGATGTATGGCTACACCTTC
>-|-|TRBJ1-6|TRBV2
CASSGTDRDSPLHF
TGTGCCAGCAGCGGTACCGATCGGGATTCACCCCTCCACTTT
>-|TRBD2|TRBJ2-3|TRBV5-4
CASSLAGGEADTQYF
TGTGCCAGCAGCTTGGCGGGAGGAGAAGCAGATACGCAGTATTTT
>-|-|TRBJ2-7|TRBV15
CATRANTPGEQYF
TGTGCCACCAGGGCAAATACCCCGGGGGAGCAGTACTTC
>once|-|TRBJ1-6|TRBV30
CAWSGGQSSSYNSPLHF
TGTGCCTGGTCCGGGGGGCAGTCGAGCTCCTATAATTCACCCCTCCACTTT
>-|-|TRBJ2-5|TRBV7-2
CASLGGYRETQYF
TGTGCCAGCCTAGGAGGGTACAGGGAGACCCAGTACTTC
>-|TRBD2|TRBJ2-7|TRBV5-1
CASSSSSGGFFYEQYF
TGCGCCAGCAGCTCGTCTAGCGGGGGGTTCTTCTACGAGCAGTACTTC
>-|-|TRBJ1-2|TRBV6-1
CASSEAQGFNYGYTF
TGTGCCAGCAGTGAAGCCCAGGGTTTTAACTATGGCTACACCTTC
>-|-|TRBJ2-4|TRBV19
CASSMSGVGNIQYF
TGTGCCAGTAGTATGTCGGGGGTCGGGAACATTCAGTACTTC